This T cell receptor beta chain derives from a study of shared clonotypes between healthy human individuals. It was CD45RO-negative cells, positively selected for CCR7, that made up naive CD8 cells, with terminally differentiated effector memory CD45RA+ cells excluded. General study findings and limits: Genetic and exposure-history diversity was limited by the small donor number. Memory subsets generally showed smaller estimated richness than naive subsets did.

In the sorted-subset replicate PCRs, 150 to 200 ng DNA, 25,000 to 30,000 T cell genomes, was used. Authors' analysis steps: Quality scores were absent from the junction-only immunoSEQ sequences, so filtering differed. Libraries were prepared by immunoSEQ multiplex PCR; TCRdb keeps only in-frame clonotypes and omits some of them. V and J calls and clone size are as listed in that table; D and trimming were resolved from the DNA. The sample holds almost 700,000 clones, 92% seen once. In the case of this clone: What it recognizes is unknown.

This CDR3 region has 10 residues. The V and J ends lost 6 bases and 6 bases respectively, with 9 bases between them. Per the germline V gene, CDR1 is DFQATT and CDR2 is SNEGSKA (reference sequence). The specimen was naive CD8+ T cells sorted from blood. The sequence derives from a man younger than 40 in good health. The chain carries TRBV20-1 and TRBJ2-7; D is ambiguous. This CDR3 reads CSAVAGEQYF. DNA of the CDR3: TGCAGTGCCGTTGCTGGCGAGCAGTACTTC.